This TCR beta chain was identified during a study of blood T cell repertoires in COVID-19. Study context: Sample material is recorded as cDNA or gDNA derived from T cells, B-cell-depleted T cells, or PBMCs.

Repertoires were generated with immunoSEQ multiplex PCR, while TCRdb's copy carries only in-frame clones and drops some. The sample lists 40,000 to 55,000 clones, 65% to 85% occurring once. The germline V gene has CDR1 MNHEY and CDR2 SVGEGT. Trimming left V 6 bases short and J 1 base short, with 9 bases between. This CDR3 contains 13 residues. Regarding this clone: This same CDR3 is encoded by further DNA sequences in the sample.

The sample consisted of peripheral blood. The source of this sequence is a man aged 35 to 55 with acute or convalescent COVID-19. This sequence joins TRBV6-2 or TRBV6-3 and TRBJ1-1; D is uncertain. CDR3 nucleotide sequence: TGTGCCAGCAGCAATCGGGGGAACACTGAAGCTTTCTTT. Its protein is CASSNRGNTEAFF.